A selection of T cell receptor beta chains follows, all from one sample in a study of blood T cell repertoires in COVID-19. Only in-frame clones appear in the TCRdb table, and some are missing; sequencing was by immunoSEQ multiplex PCR. The sample yields about 250,000 clones, roughly four fifths seen once. The sample taken for sequencing was PBMCs or T cells enriched from blood (not recorded which). The source is a woman aged 40 to 50 who had been exposed to COVID-19. Both conserved end residues are part of each CDR3. The order of the fields is D gene, V gene, CDR3 protein. The D gene is left open where the match is weak.

NA,TRBV19,CASNPGGYGQPQHF
NA,TRBV2,CASGMPRVGEQYF
NA,TRBV2,CAARTAANSPLHF
TRBD2,TRBV6-5,CASSYSLAGGPNEQFF
TRBD1,TRBV3-1/TRBV3-2,CASSQYRGLGNTIYF
TRBD1,TRBV5-6,CASSSYRGSGANVLTF
NA,TRBV7-3,CASSQRGSIYLNEQFF
TRBD1,TRBV13,CASSATGRDEQFF
NA,TRBV5-1,CASSLVSGGGTAEQYF
NA,TRBV11-2,CASSLAFLNTEAFF